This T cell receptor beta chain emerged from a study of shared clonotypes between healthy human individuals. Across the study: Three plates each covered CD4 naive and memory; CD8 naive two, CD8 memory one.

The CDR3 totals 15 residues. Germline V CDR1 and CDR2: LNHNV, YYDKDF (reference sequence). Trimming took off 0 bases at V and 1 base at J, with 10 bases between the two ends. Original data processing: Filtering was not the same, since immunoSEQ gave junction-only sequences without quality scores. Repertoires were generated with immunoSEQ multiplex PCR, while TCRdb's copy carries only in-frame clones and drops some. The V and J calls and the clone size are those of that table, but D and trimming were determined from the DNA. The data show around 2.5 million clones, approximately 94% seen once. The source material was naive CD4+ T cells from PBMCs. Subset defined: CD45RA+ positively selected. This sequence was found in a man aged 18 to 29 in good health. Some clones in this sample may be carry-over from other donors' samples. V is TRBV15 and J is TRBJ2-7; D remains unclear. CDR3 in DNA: TGTGCCACCAGCAGAGATCAAGTATCGTCCTACGAGCAGTACTTC. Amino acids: CATSRDQVSSYEQYF.